This T cell receptor beta chain emerged from a study of CD4+ T cells in melanoma. Study outcomes and limitations: Neoantigen-specific CD4+ T cells in melanoma reportedly had diverse differentiation states.

Assay: immunoSEQ multiplex PCR; the TCRdb copy retains only in-frame clones and omits some. Of about 50,000 clones listed, approximately 92% are singletons. V lost 1 base to trimming and J lost 0 bases, with 13 bases between them. Germline loops: CDR1 SGHRS, CDR2 YFSETQ. The CDR3 contains 17 residues. On this clone: What it binds is unknown.

V gene TRBV5-1 combines with J gene TRBJ1-4, with D hard to call. The specimen sequenced was peripheral blood. This TCR derives from a human donor with melanoma. CDR3 bases: TGCGCCAGCAGCTTGAACAGAGAAGGAACAACTAATGAAAAACTGTTTTTT. Protein: CASSLNREGTTNEKLFF.